This T cell receptor (beta chain) stems from a study of T cell responses to AZD1222 COVID-19 vaccine. TCRdb's table, derived via immunoSEQ multiplex PCR, lists solely in-frame clones and lacks some. The table lists around 180,000 clones, 80% to 90% of them singletons. About this clone: Its antigen is not identified.

Germline loops: CDR1 GTSNPN, CDR2 SVGIG (reference sequence). V lost 5 bases, J lost 1 base, and 8 bases lay in between. This CDR3 spans 12 amino acids. Study results and caveats: The donor group comprised mostly white British people and more females; the analysis possibly underestimated clonal diversity.

Sequenced material: peripheral blood, taken on day 0 of AZD1222 vaccination. The J gene is TRBJ1-2, the V gene TRBV30; D is uncertain. The sequence was obtained from an adult in good health. CDR3 residues: CAWGRDNYGYTF. The CDR3 nucleotides read TGTGCCTGGGGTCGGGATAACTATGGCTACACCTTC.